Listed here is a single T cell receptor (beta chain). The sample is drawn from a study of blood T cell repertoires in COVID-19. Study overall: Acute and convalescent COVID-19 samples came from the United States, Italy and Spain. Nucleic acid was either cDNA or gDNA, and it came from T cells, B-cell-depleted T cells, or PBMCs.

The CDR3 contains 15 residues. Per the germline V gene, CDR1 is KGHSH and CDR2 is LQKENI. The ends lost 3 bases at V and 8 bases at J; junction bases unmatched: 9. Measured with immunoSEQ multiplex PCR; TCRdb has only the in-frame clones, and not every one. The table has fewer than 85,000 clones, over 75% seen once. The rearrangement uses TRBV18 and TRBJ2-1; TRBD1 matches 8 bases. This receptor was taken from a man in his forties or fifties with active COVID-19. Sequencing was done on a sample of peripheral blood. This CDR3 reads CASSPDRVRIDEQFF. In DNA, the CDR3 is TGTGCCAGCTCACCGGACAGGGTGCGTATCGATGAGCAGTTCTTC.